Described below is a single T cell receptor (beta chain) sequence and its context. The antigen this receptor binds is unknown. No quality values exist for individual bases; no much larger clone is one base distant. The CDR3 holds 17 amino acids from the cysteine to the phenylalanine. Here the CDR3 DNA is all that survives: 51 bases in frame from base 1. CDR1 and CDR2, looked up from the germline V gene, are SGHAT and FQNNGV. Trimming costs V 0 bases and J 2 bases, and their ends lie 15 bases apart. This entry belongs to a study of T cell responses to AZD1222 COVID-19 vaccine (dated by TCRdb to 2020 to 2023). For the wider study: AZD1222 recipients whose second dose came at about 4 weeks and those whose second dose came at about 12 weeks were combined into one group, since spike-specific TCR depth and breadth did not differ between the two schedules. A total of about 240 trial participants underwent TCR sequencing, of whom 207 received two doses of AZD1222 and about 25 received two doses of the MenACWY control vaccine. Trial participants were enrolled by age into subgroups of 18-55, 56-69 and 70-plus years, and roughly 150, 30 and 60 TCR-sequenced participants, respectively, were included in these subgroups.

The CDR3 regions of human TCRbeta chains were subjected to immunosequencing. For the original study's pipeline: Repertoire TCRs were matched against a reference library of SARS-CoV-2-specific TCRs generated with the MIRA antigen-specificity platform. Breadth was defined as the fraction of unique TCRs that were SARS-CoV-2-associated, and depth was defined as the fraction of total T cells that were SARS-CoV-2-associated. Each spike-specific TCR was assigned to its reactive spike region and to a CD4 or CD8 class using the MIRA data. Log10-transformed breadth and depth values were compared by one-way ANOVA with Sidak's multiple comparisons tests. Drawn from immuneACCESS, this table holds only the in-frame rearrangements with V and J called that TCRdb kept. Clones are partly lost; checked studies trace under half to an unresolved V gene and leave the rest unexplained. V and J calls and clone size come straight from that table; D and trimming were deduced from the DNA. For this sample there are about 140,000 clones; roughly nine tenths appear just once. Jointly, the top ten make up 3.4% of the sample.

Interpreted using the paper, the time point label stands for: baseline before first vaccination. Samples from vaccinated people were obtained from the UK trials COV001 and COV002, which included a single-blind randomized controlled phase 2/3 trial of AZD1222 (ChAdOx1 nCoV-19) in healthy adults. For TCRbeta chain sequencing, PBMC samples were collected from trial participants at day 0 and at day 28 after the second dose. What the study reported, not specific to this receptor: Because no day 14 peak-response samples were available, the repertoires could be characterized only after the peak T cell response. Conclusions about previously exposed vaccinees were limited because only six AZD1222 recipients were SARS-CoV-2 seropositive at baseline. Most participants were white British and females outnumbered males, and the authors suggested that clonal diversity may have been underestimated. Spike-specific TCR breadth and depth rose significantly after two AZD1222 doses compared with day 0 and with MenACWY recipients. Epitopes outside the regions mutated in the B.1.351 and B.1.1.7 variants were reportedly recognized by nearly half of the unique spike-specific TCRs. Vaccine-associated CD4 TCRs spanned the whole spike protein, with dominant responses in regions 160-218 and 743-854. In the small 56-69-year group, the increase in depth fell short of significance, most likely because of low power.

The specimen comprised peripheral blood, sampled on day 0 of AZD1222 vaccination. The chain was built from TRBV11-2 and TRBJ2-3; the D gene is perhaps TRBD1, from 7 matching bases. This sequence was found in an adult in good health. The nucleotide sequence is TGTGCCAGCAGCTTAGATGTTGGCGGGACAGACACAGATACGCAGTATTTT. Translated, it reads CASSLDVGGTDTDTQYF. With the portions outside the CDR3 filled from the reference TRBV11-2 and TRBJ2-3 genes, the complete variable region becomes EAGVAQSPRYKIIEKRQSVAFWCNPISGHATLYWYQQILGQGPKLLIQFQNNGVVDDSQLPKDRFSAERLKGVDSTLKIQPAKLEDSAVYLCASSLDVGGTDTDTQYFGPGTRLTVL.